This is a list of T cell receptor beta chains from one sample in a study of T cells in Graves' hyperthyroidism and ophthalmopathy. TCRdb processed the multiplex PCR reads anew with MiXCR; each CDR3 protein has one entry. The repertoire consists of fewer than 400,000 distinct CDR3 sequences, with 25% occurring once and the leading ten covering 73%. The sample was blood. The receptors shown here come from a man between 50 and 59 years old with Graves' hyperthyroidism. Both conserved end residues are part of each CDR3. The size of a clone is reported for some rows only, either as once, few or many, or as a class for expanded clones.

size,J,V,length,CDR3
few,TRBJ2-5,TRBV5-5,15,CASSWTADYVETQYF
few,TRBJ2-2,TRBV5-4,16,CASSLETALNTGELFF
.,TRBJ1-1,TRBV10-3,13,CAISDIVNTEAFF
.,TRBJ2-6,TRBV5-6,15,CASLSGLSGANVLTF
many,TRBJ2-3,TRBV12-3/TRBV12-4,13,CASSRVGADTQYF
.,TRBJ2-1,TRBV19,16,CASSPSGLAPYNEQFF
few,TRBJ1-5,TRBV15,15,CATSRETGSNQPQHF
few,TRBJ2-5,TRBV15,16,CATSRDLQGTWETQYF
.,TRBJ2-6,TRBV3-1,18,CASSQDRGRFSGANVLTF
few,TRBJ1-6,TRBV20-1,14,CSARGAAGHSPLHF
many,TRBJ2-3,TRBV28,13,CASSRVTPDTQYF
.,TRBJ1-1,TRBV7-3,14,CASSLNAMNTEAFF
many,TRBJ2-1,TRBV18,14,CASSPGGRVNEQFF
many,TRBJ2-1,TRBV11-2,16,CASSFLGGTSYNEQFF
many,TRBJ2-5,TRBV3-1,13,CASSQDRGRDQYF
.,TRBJ1-1,TRBV7-3,14,CASSMTGGNTEAFF
once,TRBJ1-2,TRBV29-1,14,CSVSTGTSGYGYTF
.,TRBJ2-3,TRBV13,14,CASSFGYTTDTQYF
few,TRBJ2-5,TRBV7-9,15,CASSLEPQGQETQYF
.,TRBJ1-1,TRBV5-6,16,CASSYGPLGRNTEAFF
.,TRBJ2-7,TRBV10-3,12,CAIRTFRGEQYF
once,TRBJ1-2,TRBV20-1,13,CSARDDRTYGYTF
many,TRBJ1-5,TRBV11-2,17,CASSPRPRGRRDQPQHF
few,TRBJ2-5,TRBV12-5,16,CASGLGSTRLQETQYF
.,TRBJ2-1,TRBV6-1,16,CASSLYSGRTYNEQFF
.,TRBJ2-3,TRBV20-1,15,CSASEREQSTDTQYF
.,TRBJ1-6,TRBV6-1,15,CASSEASGGQSPLHF